What follows describes a single T cell receptor beta chain. There are 16 residues in the CDR3. Losses at the gene ends were 3 bases for V and 0 bases for J; bases not matched to a gene: 8. Germline-derived CDR1 and CDR2 are SGDLS and YYNGEE. The entry originates in a study of cytomegalovirus exposure and HLA in healthy donors. At the level of the study: Among the approximately 410 genotyped donors, approximately 81% were placed in the Caucasian-associated ancestry cluster.

In the PCR, 60 Vbeta and 13 Jbeta primers were used. Using immunoSEQ multiplex PCR, the repertoire was profiled, and TCRdb retains in-frame clones only, with some absent. The repertoire consists of under 200,000 clones, with 75% occurring once and the leading ten covering under 3%. The chain couples TRBV9 to TRBJ2-7; 8 nucleotides line up with TRBD1. Sequencing was performed on PBMCs. The sequence was collected from a woman between 50 and 59 years old in good health and CMV-seropositive. This chain's CDR3 is CASSGSGGGPSYEQYF. CDR3 DNA: TGTGCCAGCAGCGGGTCAGGGGGCGGACCCTCCTACGAGCAGTACTTC.